This T cell receptor (beta chain) originates from a study of molecular identifiers for immune sequencing clone quantification. On this clonotype itself: What it binds is unknown. A much bigger clone sits one base away, suggesting this may be a read error.

CDR3 size: 13 residues. The germline V gene has CDR1 SGHDT and CDR2 YYEEEE. Study findings and constraints: Detectable among some 950,000 naive cells, according to reports, was Jurkat TCR RNA spiked in from one cell.

TCRdb re-analysed the PCR reads in MiXCR, keeping a single row per CDR3 protein. The table has hundreds of thousands of distinct CDR3 sequences, 25% seen once. The chain combines TRBV5-6 with TRBJ1-1; possible D gene TRBD1, 5 bases. Sequenced: naive CD8+ T cells from blood, with Jurkat cell RNA spiked in. Subset: FACS-sorted CD8+CD4-CCR7+CD45RA+ naive T cells. The receptor was isolated from a human donor in good health. Some libraries in this study had Jurkat cell RNA spiked in. DNA for the CDR3: TGTGCCAGCAGCTTGACGGGGGTGACTGAAGCTCTCTTT. This translates into CASSLTGVTEALF.